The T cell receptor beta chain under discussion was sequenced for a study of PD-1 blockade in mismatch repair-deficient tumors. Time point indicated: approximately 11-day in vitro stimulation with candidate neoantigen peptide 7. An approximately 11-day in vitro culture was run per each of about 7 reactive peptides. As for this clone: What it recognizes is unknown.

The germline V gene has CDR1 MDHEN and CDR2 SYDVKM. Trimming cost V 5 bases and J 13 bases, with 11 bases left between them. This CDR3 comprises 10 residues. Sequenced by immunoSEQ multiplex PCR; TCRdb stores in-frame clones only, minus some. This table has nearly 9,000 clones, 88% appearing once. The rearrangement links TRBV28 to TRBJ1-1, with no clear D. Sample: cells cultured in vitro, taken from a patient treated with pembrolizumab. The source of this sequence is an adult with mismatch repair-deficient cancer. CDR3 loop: CASSDGIDFF. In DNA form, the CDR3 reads TGTGCCAGCAGTGATGGGATAGATTTCTTT. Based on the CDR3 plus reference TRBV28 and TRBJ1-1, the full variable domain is DVKVTQSSRYLVKRTGEKVFLECVQDMDHENMFWYRQDPGLGLRLIYFSYDVKMKEKGDIPEGYSVSREKKERFSLILESASTNQTSMYLCASSDGIDFFGQGTRLTVV.